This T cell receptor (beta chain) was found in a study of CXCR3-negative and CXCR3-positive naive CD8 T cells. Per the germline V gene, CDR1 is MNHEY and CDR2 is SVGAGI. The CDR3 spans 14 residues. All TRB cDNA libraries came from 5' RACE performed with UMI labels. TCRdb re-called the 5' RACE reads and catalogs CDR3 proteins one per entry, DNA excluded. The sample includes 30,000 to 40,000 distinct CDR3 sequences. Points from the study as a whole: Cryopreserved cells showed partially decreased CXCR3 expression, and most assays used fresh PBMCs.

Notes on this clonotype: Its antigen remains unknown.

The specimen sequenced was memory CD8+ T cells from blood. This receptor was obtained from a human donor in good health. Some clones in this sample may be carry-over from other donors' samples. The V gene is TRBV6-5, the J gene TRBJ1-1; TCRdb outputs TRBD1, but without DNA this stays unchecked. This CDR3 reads CASSTYRGDTEAFF.